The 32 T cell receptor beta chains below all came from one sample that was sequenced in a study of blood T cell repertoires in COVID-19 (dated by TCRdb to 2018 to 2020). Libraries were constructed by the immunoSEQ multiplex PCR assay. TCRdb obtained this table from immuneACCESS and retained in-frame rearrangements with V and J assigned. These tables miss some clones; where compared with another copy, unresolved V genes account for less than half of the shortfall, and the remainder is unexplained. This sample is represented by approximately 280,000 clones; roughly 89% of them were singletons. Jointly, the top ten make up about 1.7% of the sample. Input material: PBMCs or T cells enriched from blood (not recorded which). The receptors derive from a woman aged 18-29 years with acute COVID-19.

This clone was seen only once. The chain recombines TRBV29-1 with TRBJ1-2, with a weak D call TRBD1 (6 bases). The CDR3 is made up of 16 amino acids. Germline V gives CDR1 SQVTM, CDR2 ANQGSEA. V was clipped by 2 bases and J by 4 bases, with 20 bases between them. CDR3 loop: CSVESGTYKLGYGYTF. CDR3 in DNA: TGCAGCGTTGAATCCGGGACATACAAACTAGGCTATGGCTACACCTTC.

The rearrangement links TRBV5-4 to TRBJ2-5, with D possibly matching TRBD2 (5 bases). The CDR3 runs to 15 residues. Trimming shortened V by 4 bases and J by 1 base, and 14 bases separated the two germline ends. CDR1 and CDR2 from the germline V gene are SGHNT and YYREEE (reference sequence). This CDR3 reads CASSPTGAAQETQYF. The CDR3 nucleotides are TGTGCCAGCAGCCCGACCGGAGCGGCCCAAGAGACCCAGTACTTC.

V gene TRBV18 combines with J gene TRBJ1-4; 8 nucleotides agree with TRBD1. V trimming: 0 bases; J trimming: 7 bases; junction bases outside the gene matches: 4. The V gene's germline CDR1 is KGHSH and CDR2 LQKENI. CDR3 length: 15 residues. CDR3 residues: CASSPPDRGREKLFF. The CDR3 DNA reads TGTGCCAGCTCACCACCTGACAGGGGACGTGAAAAACTGTTTTTT.

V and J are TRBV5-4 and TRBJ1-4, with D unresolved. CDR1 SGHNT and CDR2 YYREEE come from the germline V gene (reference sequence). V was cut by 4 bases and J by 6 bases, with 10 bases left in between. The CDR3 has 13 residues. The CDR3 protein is CASSGGRDEKLFF. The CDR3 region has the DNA TGTGCCAGCAGCGGAGGAAGAGATGAAAAACTGTTTTTT.

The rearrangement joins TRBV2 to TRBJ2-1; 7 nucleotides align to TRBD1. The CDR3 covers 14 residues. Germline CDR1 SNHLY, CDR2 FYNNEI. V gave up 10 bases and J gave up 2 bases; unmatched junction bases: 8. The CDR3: CATRRGTAYNEQFF. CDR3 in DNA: TGTGCCACACGAAGGGGGACAGCCTACAATGAGCAGTTCTTC.

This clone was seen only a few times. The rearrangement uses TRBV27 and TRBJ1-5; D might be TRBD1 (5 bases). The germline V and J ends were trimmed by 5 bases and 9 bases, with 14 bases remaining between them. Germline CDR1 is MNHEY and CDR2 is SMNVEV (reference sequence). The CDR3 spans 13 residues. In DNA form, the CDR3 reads TGTGCCAGCAGTGTGACAGTGACCGGGCCCCAGCATTTT. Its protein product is CASSVTVTGPQHF.

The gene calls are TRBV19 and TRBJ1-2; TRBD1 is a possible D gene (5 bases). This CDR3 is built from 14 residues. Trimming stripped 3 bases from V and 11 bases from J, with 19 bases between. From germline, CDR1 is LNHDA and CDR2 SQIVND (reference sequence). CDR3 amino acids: CASSIRQIPWGYTF. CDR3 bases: TGTGCCAGTAGTATCAGACAGATCCCATGGGGATACACCTTC.

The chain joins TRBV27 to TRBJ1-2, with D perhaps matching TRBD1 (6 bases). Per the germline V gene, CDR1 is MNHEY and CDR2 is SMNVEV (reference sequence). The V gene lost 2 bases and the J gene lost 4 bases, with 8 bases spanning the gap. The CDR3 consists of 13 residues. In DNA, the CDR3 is TGTGCCAGCAGTTTAAGGACAGCCTATGGCTACACCTTC. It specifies CASSLRTAYGYTF.

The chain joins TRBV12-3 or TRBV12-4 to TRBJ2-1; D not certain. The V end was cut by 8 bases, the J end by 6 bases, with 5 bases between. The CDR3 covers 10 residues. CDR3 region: CASGLNEQFF. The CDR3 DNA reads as TGTGCCAGCGGGCTCAATGAGCAGTTCTTC.

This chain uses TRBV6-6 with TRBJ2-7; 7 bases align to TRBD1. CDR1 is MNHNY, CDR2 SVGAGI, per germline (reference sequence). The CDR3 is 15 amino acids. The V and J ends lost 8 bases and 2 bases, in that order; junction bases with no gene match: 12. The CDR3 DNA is TGTGCCAGCCGAGAGGGAACCGGGACAGCCTACGAGCAGTACTTC. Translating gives CASREGTGTAYEQYF.

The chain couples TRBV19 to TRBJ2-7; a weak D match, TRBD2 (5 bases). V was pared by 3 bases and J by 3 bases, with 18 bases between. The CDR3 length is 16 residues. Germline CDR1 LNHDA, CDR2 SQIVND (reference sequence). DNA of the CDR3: TGTGCCAGTAGTATGCGTCTCGGGTCGGGGATCTACGAGCAGTACTTC. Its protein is CASSMRLGSGIYEQYF. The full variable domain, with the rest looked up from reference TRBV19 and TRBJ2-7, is DGGITQSPKYLFRKEGQNVTLSCEQNLNHDAMYWYRQDPGQGLRLIYYSQIVNDFQKGDIAEGYSVSREKKESFPLTVTSAQKNPTAFYLCASSMRLGSGIYEQYFGPGTRLTVT.

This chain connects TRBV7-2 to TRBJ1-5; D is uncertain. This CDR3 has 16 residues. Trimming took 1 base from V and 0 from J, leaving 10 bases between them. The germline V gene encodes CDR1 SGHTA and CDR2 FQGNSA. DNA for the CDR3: TGTGCCAGCAGCTTAGTAGGCGGGTTTAGCAATCAGCCCCAGCATTTT. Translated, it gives CASSLVGGFSNQPQHF.

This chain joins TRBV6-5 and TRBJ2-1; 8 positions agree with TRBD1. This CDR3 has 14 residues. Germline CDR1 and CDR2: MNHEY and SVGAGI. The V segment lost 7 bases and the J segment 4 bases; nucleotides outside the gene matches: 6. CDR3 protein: CASNDRGEYNEQFF. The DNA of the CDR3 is TGTGCCAGCAACGACAGGGGAGAATACAATGAGCAGTTCTTC.

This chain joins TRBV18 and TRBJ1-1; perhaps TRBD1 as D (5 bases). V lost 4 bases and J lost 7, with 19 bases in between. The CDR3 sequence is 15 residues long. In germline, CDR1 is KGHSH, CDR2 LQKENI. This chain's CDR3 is CASSLSKGHLNEAFF. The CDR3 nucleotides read TGTGCCAGCTCACTCTCCAAGGGGCACCTCAATGAAGCTTTCTTT.

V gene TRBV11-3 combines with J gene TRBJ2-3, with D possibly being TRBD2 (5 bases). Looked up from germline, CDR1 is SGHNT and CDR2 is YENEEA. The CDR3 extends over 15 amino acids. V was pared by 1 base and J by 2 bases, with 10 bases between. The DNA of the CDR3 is TGTGCCAGCAGCTTAGGTTTAGCGTACACAGATACGCAGTATTTT. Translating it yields CASSLGLAYTDTQYF. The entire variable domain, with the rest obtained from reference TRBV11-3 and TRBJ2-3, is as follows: EAGVVQSPRYKIIEKKQPVAFWCNPISGHNTLYWYLQNLGQGPELLIRYENEEAVDDSQLPKDRFSAERLKGVDSTLKIQPAELGDSAVYLCASSLGLAYTDTQYFGPGTRLTVL.

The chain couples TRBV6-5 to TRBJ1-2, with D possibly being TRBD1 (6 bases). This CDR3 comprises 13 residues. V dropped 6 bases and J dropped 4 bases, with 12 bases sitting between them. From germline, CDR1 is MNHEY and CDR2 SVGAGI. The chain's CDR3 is CASSPGGLYGYTF. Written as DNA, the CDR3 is TGTGCCAGCAGCCCGGGGGGCCTCTATGGCTACACCTTC.

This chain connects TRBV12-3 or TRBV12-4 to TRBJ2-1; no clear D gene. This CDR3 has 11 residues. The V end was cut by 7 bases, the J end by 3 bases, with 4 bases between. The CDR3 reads CASTGYNEQFF. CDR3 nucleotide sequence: TGTGCCAGCACGGGCTACAATGAGCAGTTCTTC.

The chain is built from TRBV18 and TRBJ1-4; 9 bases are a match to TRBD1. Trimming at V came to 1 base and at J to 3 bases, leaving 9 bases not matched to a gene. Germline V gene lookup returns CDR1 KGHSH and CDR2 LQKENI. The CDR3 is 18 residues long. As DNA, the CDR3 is TGTGCCAGCTCACCACGAACAGGGGGCGGTCAGGCTAATGAAAAACTGTTTTTT. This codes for CASSPRTGGGQANEKLFF. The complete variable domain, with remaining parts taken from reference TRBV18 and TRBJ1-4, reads NAGVMQNPRHLVRRRGQEARLRCSPMKGHSHVYWYRQLPEEGLKFMVYLQKENIIDESGMPKERFSAEFPKEGPSILRIQQVVRGDSAAYFCASSPRTGGGQANEKLFFGSGTQLSVL.

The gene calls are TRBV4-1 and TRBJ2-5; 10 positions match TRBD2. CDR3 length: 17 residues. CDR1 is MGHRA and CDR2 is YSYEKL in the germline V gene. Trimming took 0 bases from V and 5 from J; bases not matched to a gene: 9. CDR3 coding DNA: TGCGCCAGCAGCCAAGACTACTTAGCGGGAGGAGATGAGACCCAGTACTTC. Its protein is CASSQDYLAGGDETQYF.

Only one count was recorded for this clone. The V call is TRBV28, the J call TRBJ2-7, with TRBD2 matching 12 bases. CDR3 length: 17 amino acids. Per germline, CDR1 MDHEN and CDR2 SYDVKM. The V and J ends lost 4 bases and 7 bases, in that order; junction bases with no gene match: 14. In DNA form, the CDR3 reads TGTGCCAGCAGTTCGTCGCTAGCGGGAGGGCCATTGAAAGAGCAGTACTTC. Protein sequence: CASSSSLAGGPLKEQYF. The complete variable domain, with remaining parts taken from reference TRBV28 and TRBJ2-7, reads DVKVTQSSRYLVKRTGEKVFLECVQDMDHENMFWYRQDPGLGLRLIYFSYDVKMKEKGDIPEGYSVSREKKERFSLILESASTNQTSMYLCASSSSLAGGPLKEQYFGPGTRLTVT.

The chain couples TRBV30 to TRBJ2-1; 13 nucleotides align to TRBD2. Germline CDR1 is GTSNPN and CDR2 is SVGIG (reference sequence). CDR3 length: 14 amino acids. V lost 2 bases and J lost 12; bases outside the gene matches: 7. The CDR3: CAWSRLAGGRGQFF. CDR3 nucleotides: TGTGCCTGGAGTAGACTAGCGGGAGGAAGAGGGCAGTTCTTC.

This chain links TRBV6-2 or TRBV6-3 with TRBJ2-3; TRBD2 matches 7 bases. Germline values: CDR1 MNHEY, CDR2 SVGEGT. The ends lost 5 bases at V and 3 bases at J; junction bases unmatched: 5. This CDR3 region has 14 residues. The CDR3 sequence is CASSRREPTDTQYF. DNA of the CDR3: TGTGCCAGCAGTCGGCGGGAGCCGACAGATACGCAGTATTTT.

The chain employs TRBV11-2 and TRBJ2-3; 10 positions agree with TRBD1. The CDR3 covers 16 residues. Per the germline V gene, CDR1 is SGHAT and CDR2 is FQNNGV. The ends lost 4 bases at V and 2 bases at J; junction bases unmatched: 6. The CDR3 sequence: CASSYTGTGATDTQYF. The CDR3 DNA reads TGTGCCAGCAGCTATACCGGGACAGGGGCCACAGATACGCAGTATTTT.

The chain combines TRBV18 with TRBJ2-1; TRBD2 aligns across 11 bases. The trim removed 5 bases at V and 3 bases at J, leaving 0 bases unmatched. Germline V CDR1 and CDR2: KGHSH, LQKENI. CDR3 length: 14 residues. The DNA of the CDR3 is TGTGCCAGCTCAGGACTAGCGGGCTACAATGAGCAGTTCTTC. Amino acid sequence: CASSGLAGYNEQFF.

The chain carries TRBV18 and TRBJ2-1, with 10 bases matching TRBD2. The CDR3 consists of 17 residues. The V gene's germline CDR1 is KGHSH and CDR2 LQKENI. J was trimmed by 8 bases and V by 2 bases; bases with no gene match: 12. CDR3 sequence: CASSPTTSGAGLDEQFF. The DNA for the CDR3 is TGTGCCAGCTCACCAACTACTAGCGGGGCGGGGTTGGATGAGCAGTTCTTC.

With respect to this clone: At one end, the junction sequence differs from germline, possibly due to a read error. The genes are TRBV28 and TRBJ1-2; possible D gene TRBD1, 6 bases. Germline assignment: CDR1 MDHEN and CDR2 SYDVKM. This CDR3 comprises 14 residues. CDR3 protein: CASRLSQGNYGYTF. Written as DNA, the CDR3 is TGTGCCAGCAGATTATCCCAGGGGAACTATGGCTACACCTTC.

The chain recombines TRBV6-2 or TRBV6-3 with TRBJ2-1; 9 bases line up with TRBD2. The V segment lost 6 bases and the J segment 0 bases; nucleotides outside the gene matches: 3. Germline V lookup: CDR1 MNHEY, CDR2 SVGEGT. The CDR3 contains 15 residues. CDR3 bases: TGTGCCAGCAGCCTAGCGGGATCCTCCTACAATGAGCAGTTCTTC. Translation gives CASSLAGSSYNEQFF.

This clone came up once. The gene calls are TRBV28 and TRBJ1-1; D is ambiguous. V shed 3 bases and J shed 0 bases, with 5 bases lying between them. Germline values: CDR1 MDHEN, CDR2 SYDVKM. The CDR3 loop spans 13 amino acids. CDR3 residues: CASSFVMNTEAFF. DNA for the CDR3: TGTGCCAGCAGTTTCGTTATGAACACTGAAGCTTTCTTT. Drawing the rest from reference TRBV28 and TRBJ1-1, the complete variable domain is DVKVTQSSRYLVKRTGEKVFLECVQDMDHENMFWYRQDPGLGLRLIYFSYDVKMKEKGDIPEGYSVSREKKERFSLILESASTNQTSMYLCASSFVMNTEAFFGQGTRLTVV.

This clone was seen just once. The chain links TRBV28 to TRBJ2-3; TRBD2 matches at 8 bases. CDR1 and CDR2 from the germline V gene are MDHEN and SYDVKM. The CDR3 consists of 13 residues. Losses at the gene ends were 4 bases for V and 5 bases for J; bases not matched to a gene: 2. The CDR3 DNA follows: TGTGCCAGCAGTTCAAGCGGGGGAGATACGCAGTATTTT. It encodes CASSSSGGDTQYF.

In DNA form, the CDR3 reads TGTGCCAGCAGCATCGGATCTAGCGGTTCCTACAATGAGCAGTTCTTC. It is translated as CASSIGSSGSYNEQFF. The V gene is TRBV5-8, the J gene TRBJ2-1; 7 bases agree with TRBD2. Germline trimming cut 4 bases from V and 1 base from J; bases unmatched to any gene: 8. CDR1 is SGHTS and CDR2 is YDEGEE in the germline V gene. The CDR3 has 16 amino acids.

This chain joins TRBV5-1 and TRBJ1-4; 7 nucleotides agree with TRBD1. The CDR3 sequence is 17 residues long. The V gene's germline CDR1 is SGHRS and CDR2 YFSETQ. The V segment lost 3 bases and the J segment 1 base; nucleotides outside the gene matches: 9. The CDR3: CASSWDSAVLTNEKLFF. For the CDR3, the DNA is TGCGCCAGCAGCTGGGACAGTGCCGTCCTAACTAATGAAAAACTGTTTTTT.

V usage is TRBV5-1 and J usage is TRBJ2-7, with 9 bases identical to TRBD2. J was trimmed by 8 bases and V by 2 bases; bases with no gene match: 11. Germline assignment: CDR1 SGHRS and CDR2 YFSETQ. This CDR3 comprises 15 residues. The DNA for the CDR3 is TGCGCCAGCAGCTTTGGTCTAGCGGGATCTCCTCAGCAGTACTTC. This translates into CASSFGLAGSPQQYF.